The clone carrying this T cell receptor (beta chain) was observed many times. TCRdb re-analyzed the PCR reads using MiXCR. The table records 30,000 or so clones, 25% to 35% of them present only once. This specimen comes from a study of metastatic and nonmetastatic thyroid tumors. V was cut by 2 bases and J by 3 bases, with 4 bases left in between. The CDR3 length is 12 residues. In germline, CDR1 is MGHDK, CDR2 SYGVNS. Patients were all untreated before their thyroid surgery. V usage is TRBV25-1 and J usage is TRBJ1-1, with unresolved D. The TCR originated in a female donor with papillary thyroid cancer or a benign thyroid nodule (not recorded which). Some clones in this sample may be carry-over from other donors' samples. The sample was blood. CDR3 sequence reads: CASSEKYTEAFF. CDR3 in DNA: TGTGCCAGCAGTGAAAAGTACACTGAAGCTTTCTTT.